Listed here are 13 T cell receptor beta chains from one sample, sequenced in a study of blood T cells in healthy people across ages. The second PCR ran about 6 to 11 cycles with a sample-barcoded 5' primer and J-beta primers. Via MiXCR, TCRdb re-called the 5' RACE reads, giving one row per CDR3 protein. This sample has about 1,800,000 distinct CDR3 sequences, with 28% found just once. Specimen: blood. Receptors originate from a woman aged 30 to 39 in good health.

This chain uses TRBV29-1 with TRBJ1-2; D may be TRBD1 (5 bases). CDR1 is SQVTM and CDR2 is ANQGSEA in the germline V gene. Trimming stripped 8 bases from V and 2 bases from J, with 15 bases between. The CDR3 runs to 13 residues. The CDR3: CSTADGANYGYTF. CDR3 nucleotides: TGCAGCACTGCGGACGGGGCGAACTATGGCTACACCTTC.

With regard to this clonotype: One junction end disagrees with the germline gene, perhaps due to a read error. CDR3 nucleotides: TGTGCCAGGAACAGGGACCCAGATACGGAGTATTTT. Residues: CARNRDPDTEYF. This chain joins TRBV12-3 or TRBV12-4 and TRBJ2-3; a weak D match, TRBD1 (6 bases). The CDR3 loop spans 12 amino acids.

This chain links TRBV27 with TRBJ1-5; the match to TRBD1 covers 7 bases. V gave up 5 bases and J gave up 4 bases; unmatched junction bases: 8. This CDR3 spans 15 amino acids. Germline V gives CDR1 MNHEY, CDR2 SMNVEV (reference sequence). CDR3 residues: CASSTADRRNQPQHF. The CDR3 DNA sequence: TGTGCCAGCAGTACAGCGGACAGGAGGAATCAGCCCCAGCATTTT.

In this sample, this clonotype turned up a few times. This sequence joins TRBV29-1 and TRBJ1-1; D is ambiguous. The CDR3 is 16 amino acids. V shed 0 bases and J shed 5 bases, with 19 bases lying between them. Per the germline V gene, CDR1 is SQVTM and CDR2 is ANQGSEA. CDR3 nucleotides: TGCAGCGTTGAAGACCCAACGATTCCCGGGCGGACTGAAGCTTTCTTT. It is translated as CSVEDPTIPGRTEAFF.

The chain is built from TRBV2 and TRBJ2-5, with a weak D call TRBD1 (6 bases). CDR1 SNHLY and CDR2 FYNNEI come from the germline V gene. The V gene lost 6 bases and the J gene lost 4 bases, with 15 bases spanning the gap. The CDR3 length is 14 residues. CDR3 in DNA: TGTGCCAGCAGGACTACAGGGTTGACAGAGACCCAGTACTTC. Amino acids: CASRTTGLTETQYF.

The rearrangement joins TRBV27 to TRBJ2-3; TRBD2 aligns across 11 bases. Germline trimming cut 5 bases from V and 10 bases from J; bases unmatched to any gene: 8. Per germline, CDR1 MNHEY and CDR2 SMNVEV (reference sequence). The CDR3 runs 14 residues. Here the CDR3 DNA reads TGTGCCAGCAGTCCCACGACTAGCGGGGTAGCGCAGTATTTT. Translating it yields CASSPTTSGVAQYF.

There are a few counts of this clonotype. The V gene is TRBV7-7, the J gene TRBJ2-5; D is undetermined. Germline V gene lookup returns CDR1 SSHAT and CDR2 FNYEAQ (reference sequence). This CDR3 has 15 amino acids. The V gene lost 2 bases and the J gene lost 4 bases, with 14 bases spanning the gap. In DNA form, the CDR3 reads TGTGCCAGCAGCTTACAGGACCAATGGGGAGAGACCCAGTACTTC. Its protein product is CASSLQDQWGETQYF.

This clonotype was counted between two and nine times. This chain joins TRBV11-2 and TRBJ2-2, with D perhaps matching TRBD1 (6 bases). CDR1 is SGHAT and CDR2 is FQNNGV in the germline V gene. Trimming took 4 bases from V and 4 from J, leaving 10 bases between them. CDR3 length equals 14 residues. CDR3 in amino acids: CASSSDRPTGELFF. Here the CDR3 DNA reads TGTGCCAGCAGCTCGGACAGACCCACCGGGGAGCTGTTTTTT.

This chain uses TRBV20-1 with TRBJ2-2; a weak D match, TRBD1 (5 bases). V was shortened by 6 bases and J by 2 bases, with 13 bases between the two germline ends. Per germline, CDR1 DFQATT and CDR2 SNEGSKA (reference sequence). The CDR3 length is 14 residues. Written as DNA, the CDR3 is TGCAGTGCCCCCACGACAGATAACACCGGGGAGCTGTTTTTT. Amino acids: CSAPTTDNTGELFF.

CDR3: CASSLAFGVGEQYF. CDR3 DNA: TGTGCCAGCAGCTTGGCCTTCGGGGTCGGCGAGCAGTACTTC. This sequence joins TRBV5-6 and TRBJ2-4; D may be TRBD2 (5 bases). The DNA end is more similar to TRBJ2-7, so the J call may be wrong. The length of the CDR3 is 14 residues. Germline V lookup: CDR1 SGHDT, CDR2 YYEEEE.

This clonotype was observed a few times. The rearrangement links TRBV7-2 to TRBJ2-1; TRBD2 matches at 10 bases. Per germline, CDR1 SGHTA and CDR2 FQGNSA. The V segment lost 5 bases and the J segment 10 bases; nucleotides outside the gene matches: 11. The CDR3 has 15 amino acids. The DNA for the CDR3 is TGTGCCAGCAGCATCCTGGGACTAGCGTTCGAAGAGCAGTTCTTC. Its translation is CASSILGLAFEEQFF.

Many counts were recorded for this clonotype. The CDR3 spells CASSPRRGRSGQPQHF. CDR3 in DNA: TGTGCCAGCAGCCCAAGAAGAGGCAGGTCGGGTCAGCCCCAGCATTTT. The chain uses TRBV12-3 or TRBV12-4 and TRBJ1-5; no firm D call. Trimming took off 6 bases at V and 6 bases at J, with 21 bases between the two ends. The CDR3 consists of 16 residues.

This chain joins TRBV12-5 and TRBJ1-2; 7 nucleotides align to TRBD1. This CDR3 is 15 amino acids long. With V trimmed by 1 base and J by 8 bases, 10 bases remained unmatched. The germline gives CDR1 LGHNT, CDR2 FRNRAP. The CDR3 bases are TGTGCTAGTGGTTTGGCCCAGGGGGGCAAGCGAGGCTACACCTTC. Translated, it gives CASGLAQGGKRGYTF.